This TCR beta chain was identified in a study of T cell changes during pregnancy in multiple sclerosis. This CDR3 has 16 amino acids. The V gene end was trimmed by 4 bases and the J gene end by 5 bases; junction bases not matched to a gene: 14. CDR1 and CDR2 (germline): SGHNT, YYREEE (reference sequence). The data were produced by immunoSEQ multiplex PCR, yet TCRdb's version contains in-frame clones alone and is incomplete. The sample lists some 44,000 clones; 80% to 95% were seen once. The rearrangement joins TRBV5-4 to TRBJ2-7; TRBD1 aligns across 8 bases. The sequence was collected from a female donor with multiple sclerosis, enrolled in a pregnancy study. Here the sequenced sample was CD4+ T cells from peripheral blood mononuclear cells, taken before pregnancy. CDR3: CASSLGVAGGFDEQYF. The CDR3 DNA sequence: TGTGCCAGCAGCCTGGGGGTGGCAGGGGGCTTCGACGAGCAGTACTTC.